These 9 T cell receptor beta chains share one sample of origin, sequenced in a study of shared clonotypes between healthy human individuals. Naive CD8 populations comprised CD45RO-negative cells positively selected for CCR7, excluding terminally differentiated effector memory CD45RA+ cells. Assay: immunoSEQ multiplex PCR; the TCRdb copy retains only in-frame clones and omits some. The sample carries millions of clones, just over 90% recorded once. Material: naive CD8+ T cells from PBMCs. Receptors originate from a man between 18 and 35 years old in good health. Some clones in this sample may be carry-over from other donors' samples.

The chain carries TRBV30 and TRBJ2-1; TRBD2 agrees at 8 bases. Germline V gene lookup returns CDR1 GTSNPN and CDR2 SVGIG (reference sequence). The V segment lost 0 bases and the J segment 0 bases; nucleotides outside the gene matches: 28. This CDR3 comprises 24 residues. The CDR3, as DNA: TGTGCCTGGAGTGTTTACCCCTTTCCCCCCTCGGGAGGGTCCTTTGCGAGCTCCTACAATGAGCAGTTCTTC. It specifies CAWSVYPFPPSGGSFASSYNEQFF.

Here the CDR3 reads CASSGGTVSGANVLTF. CDR3 nucleotide sequence: TGTGCCAGCAGTGGGGGGACGGTCTCTGGGGCCAACGTCCTGACTTTC. The chain carries TRBV25-1 and TRBJ2-6; D assignment may be TRBD1 or TRBD2 (5 bases each). CDR3 length equals 16 residues. Trimming took 4 bases from V and 0 from J, leaving 10 bases between them. Per the germline V gene, CDR1 is MGHDK and CDR2 is SYGVNS.

This clone has just one count. This chain links TRBV2 with TRBJ2-3; D remains unclear. The CDR3 covers 15 residues. V lost 3 bases and J lost 0, with 10 bases in between. Germline loops: CDR1 SNHLY, CDR2 FYNNEI. Here the CDR3 reads CASSEVGSSTDTQYF. For the CDR3, the DNA is TGTGCCAGCAGTGAGGTCGGTTCTAGCACAGATACGCAGTATTTT.

Concerning this clone: Other DNA sequences in this sample translate to the same CDR3. This sequence joins TRBV27 and TRBJ2-7; 9 nucleotides agree with TRBD1. Germline V gives CDR1 MNHEY, CDR2 SMNVEV (reference sequence). There are 14 residues in the CDR3. V shed 5 bases and J 5 bases; nucleotides not matched to a gene: 7. For the CDR3, the DNA is TGTGCCAGCAGTCCCGGGACAGGGTACGACGAGCAGTACTTC. It codes for CASSPGTGYDEQYF.

The CDR3 DNA reads as TGTGCCAGCAGTGTACAAGGCATGAACACTGAAGCTTTCTTT. Its translation is CASSVQGMNTEAFF. The V call is TRBV27, the J call TRBJ1-1; D is undetermined. The germline V gene encodes CDR1 MNHEY and CDR2 SMNVEV (reference sequence). The CDR3 has 14 amino acids. With 5 bases removed from V and 0 bases from J, the gap between germline ends came to 10 bases.

This chain links TRBV27 with TRBJ2-1; 9 positions agree with TRBD1. This CDR3 is built from 12 residues. Germline V gene lookup returns CDR1 MNHEY and CDR2 SMNVEV (reference sequence). With V trimmed by 6 bases and J by 16 bases, 10 bases remained unmatched. Here the CDR3 reads CASRGTGTGLFF. The CDR3 nucleotides read TGTGCCAGCAGGGGGACCGGGACAGGGCTCTTCTTC.

CDR3 DNA: TGTGCCAGCAGCCTCAGGGGACAGGGCCCCAGCCATGGGACCACCGGGGAGCTGTTTTTT. Translating gives CASSLRGQGPSHGTTGELFF. This chain links TRBV7-6 with TRBJ2-2; 9 positions match TRBD1. V dropped 5 bases and J dropped 4; count of bases not matched to a gene: 20. Per germline, CDR1 SGHVS and CDR2 FNYEAQ. The CDR3 runs 20 residues. Full variable domain (rest looked up from reference TRBV7-6 and TRBJ2-2): GAGVSQSPRYKVTKRGQDVALRCDPISGHVSLYWYRQALGQGPEFLTYFNYEAQQDKSGLPNDRFSAERPEGSISTLTIQRTEQRDSAMYRCASSLRGQGPSHGTTGELFFGEGSRLTVL.

The V and J genes are TRBV11-2 and TRBJ2-3; D possibly corresponds to TRBD2 (6 bases). The CDR3 is 14 residues long. V dropped 3 bases and J dropped 0 bases, with 7 bases sitting between them. Germline-derived CDR1 and CDR2 are SGHAT and FQNNGV. CDR3 nucleotide sequence: TGTGCCAGCAGCTTTAGCGGTAGCACAGATACGCAGTATTTT. Amino acids: CASSFSGSTDTQYF.

The chain employs TRBV6-6 and TRBJ2-7; no definite D call. This CDR3 is 16 amino acids long. V lost 2 bases and J lost 1, with 15 bases in between. Germline V lookup: CDR1 MNHNY, CDR2 SVGAGI (reference sequence). CDR3 region: CASSYRTEERSYEQYF. The CDR3 region has the DNA TGTGCCAGCAGTTACCGCACAGAAGAAAGATCCTACGAGCAGTACTTC.